A selection of T cell receptor beta chains follows, all from one sample in a study of blood T cells in healthy people across ages. TCRdb reprocessed the 5' RACE reads with MiXCR, giving one entry per CDR3 protein. This sample has under 700,000 distinct CDR3 sequences, with about 24% found just once. The data were also submitted as part of a second study, on T cells of mothers and their children.

The sample consisted of blood. The receptors come from a boy younger than 18 in good health. Each CDR3 is given with its conserved first and last residue. The order of the fields is V gene, J gene, D gene, clone size, CDR3 protein, CDR3 DNA. The D gene is left open where the match is weak. Size is stated for part of the rows, as once, few or many counts, or as a class when the clone is expanded.

TRBV12-3/TRBV12-4	TRBJ1-5	-	-	CASSLEAGGNQPQHF	TGTGCCAGCAGTTTAGAGGCAGGGGGCAATCAGCCCCAGCATTTT
TRBV12-5	TRBJ1-5	-	-	CANGPRGRGSLISNQPQHF	TGTGCTAATGGTCCCAGGGGCAGGGGCTCGCTTATAAGCAATCAGCCCCAGCATTTT
TRBV27	TRBJ1-5	-	-	CASSSTLRVSNQPQHF	TGTGCCAGCAGTTCAACCCTTAGGGTGAGCAATCAGCCCCAGCATTTT
TRBV7-8	TRBJ2-3	-	-	CASSPRLTAADTQYF	TGTGCCAGCAGCCCCCGTTTGACGGCCGCAGATACGCAGTATTTT
TRBV6-2/TRBV6-3	TRBJ2-5	TRBD2	few	CASSYSTSGGHQETQYF	TGTGCCAGCAGTTACTCGACTAGCGGGGGACACCAAGAGACCCAGTACTTC
TRBV4-2	TRBJ2-7	TRBD1	-	CASSQEDRALSYEQYF	TGTGCCAGTAGCCAAGAGGACAGGGCTTTATCCTACGAGCAGTACTTC
TRBV19	TRBJ2-5	-	few	CASSIDPAEGEQYF	TGTGCCAGTAGTATAGATCCGGCGGAAGGGGAGCAGTACTTC
TRBV27	TRBJ2-1	TRBD2	few	CASSLSLAGINEQFF	TGTGCCAGCAGTTTATCGCTAGCGGGAATCAATGAGCAGTTCTTC
TRBV9	TRBJ2-7	TRBD2	-	CASSPLAIGSDEQYF	TGTGCCAGCAGCCCACTAGCGATAGGGAGCGACGAGCAGTACTTC
TRBV28	TRBJ2-2	-	-	CASSPGFGRTGELFF	TGTGCCAGCAGTCCCGGTTTTGGGCGGACCGGGGAGCTGTTTTTT
TRBV7-2	TRBJ1-2	-	few	CASSLESHGNYGYTF	TGTGCCAGCAGCTTAGAATCCCACGGTAACTATGGCTACACCTTC
TRBV20-1	TRBJ2-6	-	-	CSARPHGGSGANVLTF	TGCAGTGCTAGACCCCATGGGGGTAGTGGGGCCAACGTCCTGACTTTC
TRBV11-2	TRBJ2-7	TRBD1	-	CASSLDDWDSSYEQYF	TGTGCCAGCAGCTTAGACGATTGGGACAGTTCCTACGAGCAGTACTTC
TRBV6-6	TRBJ2-2	-	-	CASSYTLAGELFF	TGTGCCAGCAGTTACACCCTAGCCGGGGAGCTGTTTTTT
TRBV9	TRBJ1-1	-	-	CASSEGTTGSTEAFF	TGTGCCAGCAGCGAGGGGACAACAGGGTCCACTGAAGCTTTCTTT
TRBV30	TRBJ2-7	-	-	CAWSGSGTYEQYF	TGTGCCTGGAGTGGTAGCGGAACCTACGAGCAGTACTTC
TRBV27	TRBJ2-7	TRBD2	once	CASSLSSGGSTAYEQYF	TGTGCCAGCAGTTTATCGAGCGGGGGGTCGACGGCCTACGAGCAGTACTTC
TRBV27	TRBJ2-3	TRBD2	-	CASSLLAGPDTQYF	TGTGCCAGCAGTTTACTAGCGGGCCCAGATACGCAGTATTTT
TRBV12-3/TRBV12-4	TRBJ1-2	-	-	CASTLAEGSVYGYTF	TGTGCCAGCACCCTCGCCGAGGGCTCGGTCTATGGCTACACCTTC
TRBV4-2	TRBJ2-1	TRBD2	-	CASSQELLAGNNEQFF	TGTGCCAGCAGCCAAGAACTCCTAGCGGGAAACAATGAGCAGTTCTTC
TRBV4-1	TRBJ1-1	-	-	CASSQGIPGAFSAFF	TGCGCCAGCAGCCAAGGAATCCCCGGGGCGTTTTCGGCTTTCTTT
TRBV3-1	TRBJ1-6	-	few	CASSQVGGGQLHF	TGTGCCAGCAGCCAAGTCGGGGGGGGACAACTCCACTTT
TRBV7-3	TRBJ2-3	-	-	CASSPVEVTDTQYF	TGTGCCAGCAGCCCCGTAGAAGTCACAGATACGCAGTATTTT
TRBV6-1	TRBJ1-2	TRBD1	few	CASSERDRAYGYTF	TGTGCCAGCAGTGAACGTGACAGGGCTTATGGCTACACCTTC
TRBV7-8	TRBJ2-7	TRBD2	-	CASSLVGGRASYEQYF	TGTGCCAGCAGCTTAGTGGGCGGGAGGGCGTCCTACGAGCAGTACTTC
TRBV28	TRBJ1-1	-	-	CASSLPQGLGEAFF	TGTGCCAGCAGTTTACCGCAGGGGTTGGGTGAAGCTTTCTTT
TRBV7-2	TRBJ2-3	-	-	CASSLGPADTSTDTQYF	TGTGCCAGCAGCTTAGGTCCAGCGGATACTAGCACAGATACGCAGTATTTT
TRBV6-2/TRBV6-3	TRBJ2-7	TRBD2	few	CASSYGPTSGRHVTYEQYF	TGTGCCAGCAGTTACGGCCCGACTAGCGGGAGACACGTTACCTACGAGCAGTACTTC
TRBV9	TRBJ1-2	-	few	CASSVIGGSVRGWDGYTF	TGTGCCAGCAGCGTAATTGGCGGTTCCGTCCGGGGCTGGGATGGCTACACCTTC
TRBV4-1	TRBJ1-3	-	-	CASSQDVNSSGNTIYF	TGCGCCAGCAGCCAAGATGTGAACAGCTCTGGAAACACCATATATTTT
TRBV13	TRBJ2-7	-	few	CASSSRWRGPHEQYF	TGTGCCAGCAGCTCCCGATGGCGGGGTCCCCACGAGCAGTACTTC
TRBV4-3	TRBJ2-3	TRBD2	-	CASSQGAGGPRDTQYF	TGCGCCAGCAGCCAAGGAGCGGGGGGACCCCGGGATACGCAGTATTTT
TRBV28	TRBJ2-5	TRBD1	few	CASTHQDRDRFNGQYF	TGTGCCAGCACCCACCAGGACCGGGACAGGTTCAATGGGCAGTACTTC
TRBV28	TRBJ2-7	-	-	CASSLPGGQRFYEQYF	TGTGCCAGCAGTTTACCTGGGGGCCAGCGATTCTACGAGCAGTACTTC
TRBV6-4	TRBJ1-1	-	-	CASSEEWQNTEAFF	TGTGCCAGCAGTGAAGAGTGGCAGAACACTGAAGCTTTCTTT
TRBV3-1	TRBJ2-5	TRBD2	few	CASSQVWRLAGQETQYF	TGTGCCAGCAGCCAAGTGTGGAGACTAGCGGGGCAGGAGACCCAGTACTTC
TRBV21-1	TRBJ2-3	-	few	CASSTGGSGYVTDTQYF	TGTGCCAGCAGCACAGGGGGGAGCGGGTATGTCACAGATACGCAGTATTTT
TRBV29-1	TRBJ2-5	-	once	CSVVWGETQYF	TGCAGCGTTGTTTGGGGAGAGACCCAGTACTTC
TRBV5-1	TRBJ2-4	-	-	CASSLNSVAKNIQYF	TGCGCCAGCAGCTTAAATTCTGTAGCCAAAAACATTCAGTACTTC
TRBV20-1	TRBJ2-7	-	few	CSATGTQIYEQYF	TGCAGTGCTACCGGGACACAGATCTACGAGCAGTACTTC